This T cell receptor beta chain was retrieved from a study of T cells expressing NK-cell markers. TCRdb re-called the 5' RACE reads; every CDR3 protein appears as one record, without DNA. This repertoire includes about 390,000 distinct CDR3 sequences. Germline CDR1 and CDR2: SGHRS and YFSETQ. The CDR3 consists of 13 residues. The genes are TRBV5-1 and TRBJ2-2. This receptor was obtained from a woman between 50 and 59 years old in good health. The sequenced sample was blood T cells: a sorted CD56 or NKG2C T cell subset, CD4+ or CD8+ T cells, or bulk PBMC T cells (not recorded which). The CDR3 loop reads CASSLGQTGELFF.